This T cell receptor (beta chain) was found in a study of cytomegalovirus exposure and HLA in healthy donors. Study-wide background: HLA-typed donors contributed some 85 million unique TCRs, which were held in an early data release.

The PCR was carried out with 60 Vbeta primers and 13 Jbeta primers. Libraries were prepared by immunoSEQ multiplex PCR; TCRdb keeps only in-frame clonotypes and omits some of them. The sample includes about 160,000 clones, roughly 82% seen only once; the top ten take under 7.5%. Germline CDR1 and CDR2: ENHRY and SYGVKD. V gave up 6 bases and J gave up 6 bases; unmatched junction bases: 10. The CDR3 length is 16 residues. The table lists this clone with a few counts. Sequenced material: PBMCs. This rearrangement joins TRBV10-3 to TRBJ2-1, with 11 bases that match TRBD2. The TCR comes from a man between 50 and 59 years old in good health and CMV-seropositive. The chain's CDR3 is CAISLAGSGGANEQFF. DNA for the CDR3: TGTGCCATCAGCCTCGCGGGTAGCGGGGGGGCCAATGAGCAGTTCTTC.